These 7 T cell receptor beta chains were all obtained from the same sample, sequenced in a study of blood T cell repertoires in COVID-19. Produced via immunoSEQ multiplex PCR; TCRdb's table is partial and in-frame only. The sample has some 120,000 clones, roughly four fifths seen once. Sequenced sample: peripheral blood. The receptor source for this set is a man between 65 and 80 years old with active or convalescent COVID-19.

This clone occurred once. The chain employs TRBV3-1 (or the pseudogene TRBV3-2) and TRBJ2-1, with TRBD2 matching 7 bases. Germline V gene lookup returns CDR1 LGHDT and CDR2 YNNKEL (reference sequence). This CDR3 is built from 16 residues. The ends lost 4 bases at V and 7 bases at J; junction bases unmatched: 13. The CDR3 is CASSLRSSGARNEQFF. The CDR3, as DNA: TGTGCCAGCAGCCTTCGCTCTAGCGGAGCGAGAAATGAGCAGTTCTTC.

The chain couples TRBV9 to TRBJ2-1; the D gene is possibly TRBD2 (7 bases). Germline assignment: CDR1 SGDLS and CDR2 YYNGEE. This CDR3 has 17 residues. Trimming cost V 4 bases and J 8 bases, with 25 bases left between them. CDR3 sequence (DNA): TGTGCCAGCAGCCCCCGCCGGGGGGCCTCACCGTCCGATGAGCAGTTCTTC. Amino acids: CASSPRRGASPSDEQFF. Based on the CDR3 plus reference TRBV9 and TRBJ2-1, the full variable domain is DSGVTQTPKHLITATGQRVTLRCSPRSGDLSVYWYQQSLDQGLQFLIQYYNGEERAKGNILERFSAQQFPDLHSELNLSSLELGDSALYFCASSPRRGASPSDEQFFGPGTRLTVL.

The chain links TRBV5-1 to TRBJ1-5, with a weak D call TRBD1 (6 bases). Trimming took 3 bases from V and 7 from J, leaving 14 bases between them. In germline, CDR1 is SGHRS, CDR2 YFSETQ. CDR3 length: 14 amino acids. CDR3 sequence reads: CASSYGTPGQPQHF. Written as DNA, the CDR3 is TGCGCCAGCAGCTACGGGACACCCGGGCAGCCCCAGCATTTT.

This chain connects TRBV5-1 to TRBJ2-5, with TRBD1 identical over 10 bases. The junction had 6 bases not matched to a gene; V was cut back by 5 bases and J by 5 bases. Germline CDR1 reads SGHRS; CDR2 reads YFSETQ. The length of the CDR3 is 14 residues. For the CDR3, the DNA is TGCGCCAGCAGTCCGGGACAGGGGCCGGAGACCCAGTACTTC. It yields the protein CASSPGQGPETQYF.

This clone was recorded once. The V call is TRBV6-1, the J call TRBJ2-2; D possibly corresponds to TRBD2 (5 bases). The CDR3 is made up of 16 amino acids. Germline-derived CDR1 and CDR2 are MNHNS and SASEGT. Trimming removed 1 base from V and 4 bases from J, with 13 bases in between. CDR3 region: CASSEERTRRTGELFF. Written as DNA, the CDR3 is TGTGCCAGCAGTGAAGAGCGGACGCGACGCACCGGGGAGCTGTTTTTT.

The chain couples TRBV18 to TRBJ1-6; D remains unclear. Germline CDR1 reads KGHSH; CDR2 reads LQKENI. The CDR3 extends over 13 amino acids. Trimming pared 2 bases from V and 7 bases from J, leaving 6 bases between. The CDR3 DNA follows: TGTGCCAGCTCACCAGGGCTGAATTCACCCCTCCACTTT. It encodes CASSPGLNSPLHF.

This chain connects TRBV28 to TRBJ2-7, with 10 bases fitting TRBD1. Germline CDR1 and CDR2: MDHEN and SYDVKM. The CDR3 loop spans 15 amino acids. J was trimmed by 2 bases and V by 3 bases; bases with no gene match: 4. CDR3 sequence (DNA): TGTGCCAGCAGTTTCGTTGGGACAGGGGCCTACGAGCAGTACTTC. The encoded protein is CASSFVGTGAYEQYF. Looking up the rest from reference TRBV28 and TRBJ2-7 gives the full variable domain: DVKVTQSSRYLVKRTGEKVFLECVQDMDHENMFWYRQDPGLGLRLIYFSYDVKMKEKGDIPEGYSVSREKKERFSLILESASTNQTSMYLCASSFVGTGAYEQYFGPGTRLTVT.